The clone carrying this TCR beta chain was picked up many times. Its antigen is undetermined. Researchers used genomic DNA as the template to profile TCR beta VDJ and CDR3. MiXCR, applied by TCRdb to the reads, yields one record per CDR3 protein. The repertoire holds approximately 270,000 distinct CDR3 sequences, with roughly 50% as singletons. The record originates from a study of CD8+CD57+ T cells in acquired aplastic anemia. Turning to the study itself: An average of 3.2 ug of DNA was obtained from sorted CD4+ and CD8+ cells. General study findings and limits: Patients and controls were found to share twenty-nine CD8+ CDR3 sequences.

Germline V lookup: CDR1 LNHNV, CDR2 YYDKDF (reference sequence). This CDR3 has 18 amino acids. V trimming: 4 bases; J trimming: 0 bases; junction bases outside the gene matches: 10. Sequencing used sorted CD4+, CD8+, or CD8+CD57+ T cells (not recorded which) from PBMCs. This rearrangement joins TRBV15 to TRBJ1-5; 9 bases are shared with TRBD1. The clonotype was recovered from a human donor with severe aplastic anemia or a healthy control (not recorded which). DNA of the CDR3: TGTGCCACCAGCACACGTCCCGGGACAGGGTATAGCAATCAGCCCCAGCATTTT. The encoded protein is CATSTRPGTGYSNQPQHF.